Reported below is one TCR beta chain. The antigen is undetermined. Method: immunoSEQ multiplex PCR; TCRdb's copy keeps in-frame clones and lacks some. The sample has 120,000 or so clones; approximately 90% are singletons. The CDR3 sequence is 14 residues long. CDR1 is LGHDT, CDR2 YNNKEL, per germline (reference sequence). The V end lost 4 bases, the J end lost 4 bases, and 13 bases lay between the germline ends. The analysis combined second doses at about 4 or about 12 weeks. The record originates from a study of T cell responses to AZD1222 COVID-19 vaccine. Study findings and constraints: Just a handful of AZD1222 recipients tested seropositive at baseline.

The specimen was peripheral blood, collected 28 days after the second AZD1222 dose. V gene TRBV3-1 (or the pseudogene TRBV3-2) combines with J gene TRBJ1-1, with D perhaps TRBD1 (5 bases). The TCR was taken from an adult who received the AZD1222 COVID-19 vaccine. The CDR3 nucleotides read TGTGCCAGCAGCCCCCGTGGGGGAGGCACTGAAGCTTTCTTT. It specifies CASSPRGGGTEAFF.